The next 21 T cell receptor beta chains were all read from a single sample in a study of graft-versus-host responses after intestinal transplantation. Only in-frame clones appear in the TCRdb table, and some are missing; sequencing was by immunoSEQ multiplex PCR. The sample yields about 47,000 clones, over 80% seen once. Material: PBMCs, obtained about 800 days after a first intestinal transplant, on the day of a second. The origin of the receptors is a human patient who received an intestinal transplant, so some T cells may come from the graft donor.

The chain recombines TRBV10-1 with TRBJ2-5; a possible D gene is TRBD1 (6 bases). Near its end, the DNA agrees better with TRBJ2-7, so the J call may be wrong. Germline V lookup: CDR1 WNHNN, CDR2 SYGVQD (reference sequence). This CDR3 contains 13 residues. The DNA of the CDR3 is TGCGCCAGCGGAAGGGACACCTCCTACGAGCAGTACTTC. This sequence encodes CASGRDTSYEQYF.

The genes are TRBV19 and TRBJ2-7, with no clear D. Trimming took 10 bases from V and 2 from J, leaving 21 bases between them. This CDR3 has 15 residues. Germline values: CDR1 LNHDA, CDR2 SQIVND (reference sequence). The CDR3 loop reads CATSWQRTETYEQYF. The CDR3 DNA reads TGTGCCACCTCATGGCAACGGACGGAGACCTACGAGCAGTACTTC.

V and J are TRBV5-1 and TRBJ2-7; no clear D gene. The V and J ends lost 0 bases and 1 base respectively, with 8 bases between them. Germline V gene data show CDR1 as SGHRS and CDR2 as YFSETQ. CDR3 length: 14 residues. CDR3 bases: TGCGCCAGCAGCTTGGAAGGCGTTTCCTACGAGCAGTACTTC. As protein: CASSLEGVSYEQYF.

This sequence joins TRBV5-6 and TRBJ2-5; perhaps TRBD2 as D (5 bases). The CDR3 is made up of 15 amino acids. CDR1 and CDR2 from the germline V gene are SGHDT and YYEEEE. V was pared by 1 base and J by 5 bases, with 15 bases between. The CDR3: CASSLRLAHGETQYF. The CDR3 DNA reads TGTGCCAGCAGCTTGAGGCTAGCCCACGGGGAGACCCAGTACTTC.

This clone was counted a single time. The rearrangement uses TRBV2 and TRBJ1-5; no firm D call. Germline CDR1 is SNHLY and CDR2 is FYNNEI. This CDR3 contains 14 residues. Trimming removed 9 bases at V and 0 bases at J, with 12 bases between. The CDR3 DNA follows: TGTGCCAGTATAGGGTCGAATAGCAATCAGCCCCAGCATTTT. This sequence encodes CASIGSNSNQPQHF.

The V gene is TRBV5-1, the J gene TRBJ2-7; D is tentatively TRBD1 or TRBD2 (7 bases each). Germline V gives CDR1 SGHRS, CDR2 YFSETQ. The CDR3 covers 15 residues. Trimming took 0 bases from V and 4 from J, leaving 14 bases between them. CDR3: CASSLEPRGGYEQYF. CDR3 in DNA: TGCGCCAGCAGCTTGGAACCCAGGGGGGGATACGAGCAGTACTTC.

This chain uses TRBV7-9 with TRBJ2-7; D might be TRBD2 (5 bases). V was pared by 5 bases and J by 5 bases, with 13 bases between. Looked up from germline, CDR1 is SEHNR and CDR2 is FQNEAQ (reference sequence). The CDR3 has 13 residues. The CDR3 region has the DNA TGTGCCAGCAGCCTGACCGGGGTCCACGAGCAGTACTTC. It is translated as CASSLTGVHEQYF. Using reference TRBV7-9 and TRBJ2-7 for the parts outside the CDR3, the full variable domain is DTGVSQNPRHKITKRGQNVTFRCDPISEHNRLYWYRQTLGQGPEFLTYFQNEAQLEKSRLLSDRFSAERPKGSFSTLEIQRTEQGDSAMYLCASSLTGVHEQYFGPGTRLTVT.

V gene TRBV7-3 combines with J gene TRBJ2-7, with 9 bases identical to TRBD1. CDR1 SGHTA and CDR2 FQGTGA come from the germline V gene. The CDR3 has 15 amino acids. V was pared by 5 bases and J by 4 bases, with 9 bases of the junction left unmatched. CDR3 sequence reads: CASSLTGTGLYEQYF. The CDR3 DNA sequence: TGTGCCAGCAGCCTCACCGGGACAGGGTTATACGAGCAGTACTTC.

CDR3: CATSKGVPGEAFF. CDR3 in DNA: TGTGCCACCAGCAAGGGGGTCCCGGGTGAAGCTTTCTTT. The chain joins TRBV15 to TRBJ1-1; tentative D call: TRBD1 (6 bases). The CDR3 is 13 residues long. CDR1 and CDR2 (germline): LNHNV, YYDKDF (reference sequence). V lost 4 bases and J 7 bases, leaving 13 bases between the germline ends.

This chain links TRBV5-6 with TRBJ2-7; D is perhaps TRBD1 (6 bases). Germline V gene sequence: CDR1 SGHDT, CDR2 YYEEEE. The CDR3 consists of 13 residues. Trimming removed 3 bases at V and 1 base at J, with 8 bases between. CDR3 bases: TGTGCCAGCAGCTGGGACATTTCCTACGAGCAGTACTTC. As protein: CASSWDISYEQYF.

The V call is TRBV6-5, the J call TRBJ1-1; D is ambiguous. Germline V gene data show CDR1 as MNHEY and CDR2 as SVGAGI. The germline V and J ends were trimmed by 8 bases and 1 base, with 11 bases remaining between them. The CDR3 loop spans 13 amino acids. CDR3 bases: TGTGCCAGCTCTCCATTCGAGAACACTGAAGCTTTCTTT. Its protein product is CASSPFENTEAFF.

This chain uses TRBV7-9 with TRBJ1-2; D possibly corresponds to TRBD1 (6 bases). V was clipped by 3 bases and J by 11 bases, with 13 bases between them. Germline V CDR1 and CDR2: SEHNR, FQNEAQ (reference sequence). The CDR3 covers 12 residues. CDR3 in DNA: TGTGCCAGCAGCTTTCCCCAGGGGCCATACACCTTC. This translates into CASSFPQGPYTF.

The CDR3 is CASSLGLRTGMETQYF. DNA of the CDR3: TGTGCCAGCAGCTTAGGTCTTAGGACAGGGATGGAGACCCAGTACTTC. The chain carries TRBV11-2 and TRBJ2-5; TRBD1 agrees at 8 bases. Looked up from germline, CDR1 is SGHAT and CDR2 is FQNNGV. The CDR3 is 16 amino acids. After removal of 1 base from V and 5 bases from J, the junction contained 9 bases not matched to a gene.

V usage is TRBV9 and J usage is TRBJ1-3; 10 bases are a match to TRBD1. The CDR3 has 19 residues. CDR1 is SGDLS, CDR2 YYNGEE, per germline. The junction had 11 bases not matched to a gene; V was cut back by 0 bases and J by 2 bases. The DNA for the CDR3 is TGTGCCAGCAGCGTAGATGGCGGGACAGGGGCGAAGACTGGAAACACCATATATTTT. Translation: CASSVDGGTGAKTGNTIYF.

Worth noting for this clone: Other DNA sequences in this sample translate to the same CDR3. The J gene is TRBJ2-2, the V gene TRBV7-3; D is ambiguous. The CDR3 covers 12 residues. V lost 1 base, J lost 4 bases, and 1 base lay in between. Germline CDR1 reads SGHTA; CDR2 reads FQGTGA. This CDR3 is CASSLSTGELFF. In DNA, the CDR3 is TGTGCCAGCAGCTTAAGCACCGGGGAGCTGTTTTTT.

The gene calls are TRBV28 and TRBJ2-7; possibly TRBD2 for D (5 bases). The CDR3 runs 12 residues. V gave up 6 bases and J gave up 2 bases, with 8 bases separating them. The V gene's germline CDR1 is MDHEN and CDR2 SYDVKM. Written as DNA, the CDR3 is TGTGCCAGCAGGCCGGGGACCTACGAGCAGTACTTC. Encoded protein: CASRPGTYEQYF.

This rearrangement joins TRBV5-1 to TRBJ2-4; 8 positions agree with TRBD1. The CDR3 loop spans 17 amino acids. From germline, CDR1 is SGHRS and CDR2 YFSETQ. Trimming cost V 1 base and J 3 bases; bases outside gene matches: 9. CDR3 sequence: CASSLTPGGAGKNIQYF. The CDR3 coding sequence is TGCGCCAGCAGCTTGACCCCAGGGGGCGCGGGCAAAAACATTCAGTACTTC. Filled out from reference TRBV5-1 and TRBJ2-4, the complete variable domain reads KAGVTQTPRYLIKTRGQQVTLSCSPISGHRSVSWYQQTPGQGLQFLFEYFSETQRNKGNFPGRFSGRQFSNSRSEMNVSTLELGDSALYLCASSLTPGGAGKNIQYFGAGTRLSVL.

This clone was detected only once. Other DNA sequences in the sample encode the same CDR3. The rearrangement uses TRBV5-5 and TRBJ1-5, with D possibly being TRBD1 (5 bases). The CDR3 is 14 amino acids. Trimming pared 0 bases from V and 6 bases from J, leaving 10 bases between. The germline gives CDR1 SGHKS, CDR2 YYEKEE (reference sequence). CDR3 sequence reads: CASSLVGGTQPQHF. The CDR3 nucleotides are TGTGCCAGCAGCTTGGTGGGAGGGACTCAGCCCCAGCATTTT.

This chain connects TRBV5-1 to TRBJ2-5; 7 positions agree with TRBD2. The CDR3 has 15 residues. CDR1 and CDR2 (germline): SGHRS, YFSETQ. J lost 2 bases, V lost 1 base, and 5 bases had no gene match. The CDR3 DNA sequence: TGCGCCAGCAGCTTGAAAGCGGGATCGCAAGAGACCCAGTACTTC. Protein product: CASSLKAGSQETQYF. The full variable domain, in which reference TRBV5-1 and TRBJ2-5 provide the parts outside the CDR3, is KAGVTQTPRYLIKTRGQQVTLSCSPISGHRSVSWYQQTPGQGLQFLFEYFSETQRNKGNFPGRFSGRQFSNSRSEMNVSTLELGDSALYLCASSLKAGSQETQYFGPGTRLLVL.

The chain is built from TRBV28 and TRBJ1-1; tentatively, D is TRBD1 (5 bases). V was cut by 1 base and J by 5 bases, with 8 bases left in between. The CDR3 has 13 residues. The V gene's germline CDR1 is MDHEN and CDR2 SYDVKM. The CDR3 bases are TGTGCCAGCAGTTTATCTGGGGGAACTGAAGCTTTCTTT. Amino acid sequence: CASSLSGGTEAFF.

The chain uses TRBV11-2 and TRBJ2-1; D may be TRBD2 (6 bases). The CDR3 covers 19 residues. Germline-derived CDR1 and CDR2 are SGHAT and FQNNGV. Trimming shortened V by 0 bases and J by 4 bases, and 22 bases separated the two germline ends. CDR3 amino acids: CASSLDRGGSLISYNEQFF. In DNA, the CDR3 is TGTGCCAGCAGCTTAGATCGTGGAGGGTCTCTAATTTCATACAATGAGCAGTTCTTC.